These 21 T cell receptor beta chains originate from one sample sequenced in a study of blood T cell repertoires in COVID-19. Method: immunoSEQ multiplex PCR; TCRdb's copy keeps in-frame clones and lacks some. The sample has approximately 300,000 clones, 65% to 85% seen once. Sample: peripheral blood. These receptors were obtained from a woman in her forties or fifties with acute or convalescent COVID-19.

The chain's CDR3 is CASSEAGNTEAFF. The DNA of the CDR3 is TGCGCCAGCAGTGAGGCGGGGAATACTGAAGCTTTCTTT. V usage is TRBV10-1 and J usage is TRBJ1-1; D uncertain. Trimming stripped 2 bases from V and 5 bases from J, with 9 bases between. Germline V gives CDR1 WNHNN, CDR2 SYGVQD (reference sequence). CDR3 length: 13 residues.

This clone was picked up one time. The rearrangement uses TRBV11-3 and TRBJ2-5; 9 bases fit TRBD1. The V gene end was trimmed by 5 bases and the J gene end by 4 bases; junction bases not matched to a gene: 11. CDR3 length: 16 residues. Per the germline V gene, CDR1 is SGHNT and CDR2 is YENEEA. CDR3 sequence (DNA): TGTGCCAGCAGCCCGACAGGGGGTAACGTTATAGAGACCCAGTACTTC. Its translation: CASSPTGGNVIETQYF.

This sequence joins TRBV5-5 and TRBJ1-1; a possible D gene is TRBD1 (6 bases). CDR3 length equals 15 residues. V dropped 1 base and J dropped 10 bases, with 20 bases sitting between them. Germline V gene sequence: CDR1 SGHKS, CDR2 YYEKEE (reference sequence). The DNA for the CDR3 is TGTGCCAGCAGCTTGAGTTCCGCCGTTAGGGGGTTAGCTTTCTTT. Protein product: CASSLSSAVRGLAFF.

The chain combines TRBV7-2 with TRBJ2-7; tentatively, D is TRBD2 (6 bases). Germline V gene lookup returns CDR1 SGHTA and CDR2 FQGNSA. The V end lost 4 bases, the J end lost 7 bases, and 11 bases lay between the germline ends. CDR3 size: 12 residues. The DNA for the CDR3 is TGTGCCAGCAGCTCTCATCGGGGGGAGCAGTACTTC. It codes for CASSSHRGEQYF. Full variable domain (rest looked up from reference TRBV7-2 and TRBJ2-7): GAGVSQSPSNKVTEKGKDVELRCDPISGHTALYWYRQSLGQGLEFLIYFQGNSAPDKSGLPSDRFSAERTGGSVSTLTIQRTQQEDSAVYLCASSSHRGEQYFGPGTRLTVT.

The chain is built from TRBV6-6 and TRBJ1-6, with TRBD1 matching over 9 bases. CDR1 is MNHNY and CDR2 is SVGAGI in the germline V gene (reference sequence). The trim removed 6 bases at V and 8 bases at J, leaving 11 bases unmatched. This CDR3 has 16 amino acids. The CDR3 spells CASSHLGQGIDSPLHF. DNA for the CDR3: TGTGCCAGCAGCCATCTGGGACAGGGCATTGATTCACCCCTCCACTTT.

This chain uses TRBV5-4 with TRBJ2-5; 9 bases are shared with TRBD1. The V gene's germline CDR1 is SGHNT and CDR2 YYREEE (reference sequence). There are 14 residues in the CDR3. V gave up 4 bases and J gave up 4 bases; unmatched junction bases: 5. The CDR3 loop is CASSKGQGTETQYF. For the CDR3, the DNA is TGTGCCAGCAGCAAGGGACAGGGTACAGAGACCCAGTACTTC.

CDR3 region: CAWSRQGTSYEQYF. CDR3 sequence (DNA): TGTGCCTGGAGCCGACAGGGTACCTCCTACGAGCAGTACTTC. The chain carries TRBV30 and TRBJ2-7; 7 bases fit TRBD1. V lost 3 bases to trimming and J lost 0 bases; unmatched junction nucleotides: 5. Germline V gives CDR1 GTSNPN, CDR2 SVGIG (reference sequence). The CDR3 loop spans 14 amino acids.

As to this clone: This may come from a read error, since a much larger clone is one base off. The J gene is TRBJ1-2, the V gene TRBV6-5, with 9 bases aligning to TRBD1. Germline V CDR1 and CDR2: MNHEY, SVGAGI. J lost 1 base, V lost 6 bases, and 6 bases had no gene match. The CDR3 contains 15 residues. The CDR3 bases are TGTGCCAGCAGCCCCGGACAGGGGAATAACTATGGCTACACCTTC. Amino acid sequence: CASSPGQGNNYGYTF.

This sequence joins TRBV7-6 and TRBJ2-3; tentatively, D is TRBD1 (6 bases). Germline assignment: CDR1 SGHVS and CDR2 FNYEAQ. V dropped 6 bases and J dropped 2 bases, with 15 bases sitting between them. The length of the CDR3 is 15 residues. CDR3 sequence (DNA): TGTGCCAGCAGGCCTTGGCAGGGGTCCACAGATACGCAGTATTTT. Its protein is CASRPWQGSTDTQYF. Looking up the rest from reference TRBV7-6 and TRBJ2-3 gives the full variable domain: GAGVSQSPRYKVTKRGQDVALRCDPISGHVSLYWYRQALGQGPEFLTYFNYEAQQDKSGLPNDRFSAERPEGSISTLTIQRTEQRDSAMYRCASRPWQGSTDTQYFGPGTRLTVL.

The rearrangement links TRBV11-3 to TRBJ2-5, with TRBD1 matching 9 bases. The J segment lost 3 bases and the V segment lost 4 bases, leaving 9 bases of the junction unmatched. Germline CDR1 and CDR2: SGHNT and YENEEA. The CDR3 contains 16 residues. CDR3 sequence: CASSSTGTGREETQYF. DNA of the CDR3: TGTGCCAGCAGCTCCACCGGGACAGGGAGGGAAGAGACCCAGTACTTC.

The chain employs TRBV6-6 and TRBJ2-5, with 14 bases matching TRBD2. Germline loops: CDR1 MNHNY, CDR2 SVGAGI (reference sequence). V lost 11 bases and J lost 4; bases outside the gene matches: 3. This CDR3 spans 13 amino acids. The CDR3 nucleotides read TGTGCCTCCGGGACTAGCGGGGGAGAGACCCAGTACTTC. Translation gives CASGTSGGETQYF.

The chain has TRBV6-4 and TRBJ1-3; possibly TRBD1 for D (5 bases). The CDR3 is made up of 14 amino acids. Germline CDR1 is MRHNA and CDR2 is SNTAGT. V dropped 5 bases and J dropped 4 bases, with 12 bases sitting between them. The CDR3 nucleotides read TGTGCCAGCAGTCCAGGGCCGTTCGGAAACACCATATATTTT. Its protein is CASSPGPFGNTIYF.

The chain uses TRBV11-2 and TRBJ1-1; D not resolved. Trimming removed 3 bases at V and 1 base at J, with 6 bases between. The CDR3 runs 13 residues. The germline V gene has CDR1 SGHAT and CDR2 FQNNGV. CDR3 amino acids: CASSFAGNTEAFF. Here the CDR3 DNA reads TGTGCCAGCAGCTTCGCCGGGAACACTGAAGCTTTCTTT. The complete variable domain, with remaining parts taken from reference TRBV11-2 and TRBJ1-1, reads EAGVAQSPRYKIIEKRQSVAFWCNPISGHATLYWYQQILGQGPKLLIQFQNNGVVDDSQLPKDRFSAERLKGVDSTLKIQPAKLEDSAVYLCASSFAGNTEAFFGQGTRLTVV.

This chain connects TRBV19 to TRBJ2-7; the D is unclear. In germline, CDR1 is LNHDA, CDR2 SQIVND (reference sequence). Trimming left V 5 bases short and J 5 bases short, with 22 bases between. This CDR3 comprises 16 residues. The CDR3 DNA reads as TGTGCCAGTAGTCCCCTCTCATCGGTCATCAGGAACGAGCAGTACTTC. Amino acids: CASSPLSSVIRNEQYF.

The chain combines TRBV5-1 with TRBJ1-1; 7 nucleotides line up with TRBD1. Germline V gene data show CDR1 as SGHRS and CDR2 as YFSETQ. CDR3 length equals 14 residues. The trim removed 8 bases at V and 1 base at J, leaving 8 bases unmatched. DNA for the CDR3: TGCGCCAGTCAAACAGGGGCTCCGAACACTGAAGCTTTCTTT. Translated, it gives CASQTGAPNTEAFF.

The rearrangement links TRBV29-1 to TRBJ2-2; 13 bases agree with TRBD2. J lost 5 bases, V lost 6 bases, and 9 bases had no gene match. The CDR3 contains 16 residues. Germline CDR1 reads SQVTM; CDR2 reads ANQGSEA. CDR3: CSVLLAGGIYTGELFF. Written as DNA, the CDR3 is TGCAGCGTGCTACTAGCGGGAGGGATCTATACCGGGGAGCTGTTTTTT.

The V call is TRBV19, the J call TRBJ1-4, with D possibly being TRBD1 (6 bases). The V gene lost 5 bases and the J gene lost 7 bases, with 11 bases spanning the gap. This CDR3 comprises 13 residues. In germline, CDR1 is LNHDA, CDR2 SQIVND (reference sequence). CDR3 in DNA: TGTGCCAGTAGTTTACAGGGTAGTGAAAAACTGTTTTTT. Its translation is CASSLQGSEKLFF.

The chain links TRBV9 to TRBJ1-2; tentatively, D is TRBD1 (5 bases). V was cut by 4 bases and J by 2 bases, with 9 bases left in between. Looked up from germline, CDR1 is SGDLS and CDR2 is YYNGEE. This CDR3 spans 13 amino acids. DNA of the CDR3: TGTGCCAGCAGCCAAGGGGCCAACTATGGCTACACCTTC. Translated: CASSQGANYGYTF.

This chain links TRBV15 with TRBJ2-1, with 8 positions matching TRBD2. The V gene's germline CDR1 is LNHNV and CDR2 YYDKDF (reference sequence). There are 16 residues in the CDR3. The J segment lost 5 bases and the V segment lost 3 bases, leaving 9 bases of the junction unmatched. The CDR3 nucleotides read TGTGCCACCAGCAGTCGGCGGGAGGACCTACACAATGAGCAGTTCTTC. Translating it yields CATSSRREDLHNEQFF.

The CDR3 sequence: CASSQAQGSTEAFF. CDR3 DNA sequence: TGTGCCAGCAGCCAGGCGCAGGGGTCCACTGAAGCTTTCTTT. This chain connects TRBV3-1 (or the pseudogene TRBV3-2) to TRBJ1-1; TRBD1 is a possible D gene (6 bases). Per the germline V gene, CDR1 is LGHDT and CDR2 is YNNKEL (reference sequence). This CDR3 spans 14 amino acids. Trimming took 3 bases from V and 4 from J, leaving 12 bases between them.

The chain employs TRBV25-1 and TRBJ2-3, with D tentatively TRBD2 (6 bases). This CDR3 contains 15 residues. The germline gives CDR1 MGHDK, CDR2 SYGVNS. Between the trimmed V and J ends, which lost 2 bases and 4 bases, there was a span of 13 bases. CDR3 sequence: CASSEVGGLSDTQYF. The CDR3 DNA reads TGTGCCAGCAGTGAAGTGGGGGGACTGTCAGATACGCAGTATTTT.